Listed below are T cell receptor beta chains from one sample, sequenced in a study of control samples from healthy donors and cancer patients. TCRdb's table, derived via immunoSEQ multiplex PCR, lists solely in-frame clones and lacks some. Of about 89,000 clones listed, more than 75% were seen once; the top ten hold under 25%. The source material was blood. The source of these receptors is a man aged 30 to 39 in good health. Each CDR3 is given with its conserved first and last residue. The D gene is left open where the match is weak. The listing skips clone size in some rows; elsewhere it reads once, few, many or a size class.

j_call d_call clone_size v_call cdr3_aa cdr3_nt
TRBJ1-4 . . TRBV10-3 CAISGGNGTVATNEKLFF TGTGCCATCAGTGGAGGGAACGGTACTGTTGCAACTAATGAAAAACTGTTTTTT
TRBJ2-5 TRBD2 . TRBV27 CASSFLAGGETQYF TGTGCCAGCAGTTTTCTAGCGGGGGGTGAGACCCAGTACTTC
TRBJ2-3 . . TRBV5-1 CASSLVPDTQYF TGCGCCAGCAGCTTGGTCCCAGATACGCAGTATTTT
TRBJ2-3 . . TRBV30 CAWRRDSSDTQYF TGTGCCTGGAGGAGGGACTCCTCAGATACGCAGTATTTT
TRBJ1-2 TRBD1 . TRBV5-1 CASSGTGSRYGYTF TGCGCCAGCAGCGGGACAGGGAGTCGCTATGGCTACACCTTC
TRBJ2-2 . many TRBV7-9 CASSSHLRGPLNTGELFF TGTGCCAGCAGCTCGCACCTGCGGGGGCCTCTAAACACCGGGGAGCTGTTTTTT
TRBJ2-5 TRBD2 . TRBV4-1 CASSLLAGGQETQYF TGCGCCAGCAGTCTGCTAGCGGGGGGGCAAGAGACCCAGTACTTC
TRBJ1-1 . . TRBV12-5 CASGLGTEAFF TGTGCTAGTGGTTTAGGCACTGAAGCTTTCTTT
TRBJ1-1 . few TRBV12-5 CASGFQGPNTEAFF TGTGCTAGTGGTTTCCAAGGTCCAAACACTGAAGCTTTCTTT
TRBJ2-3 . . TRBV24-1 CATSDFYTDTQYF TGTGCCACCAGTGATTTCTATACAGATACGCAGTATTTT
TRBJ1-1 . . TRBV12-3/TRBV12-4 CASSFWGATEAFF TGTGCCAGCAGTTTTTGGGGGGCCACTGAAGCTTTCTTT
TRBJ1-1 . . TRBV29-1 CSAQKTAMNTEAFF TGCAGCGCGCAAAAAACAGCCATGAACACTGAAGCTTTCTTT
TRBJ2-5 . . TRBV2 CASSQETQYF TGTGCCAGCTCCCAAGAGACCCAGTACTTC
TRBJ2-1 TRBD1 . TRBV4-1 CASSQDPGQGTYEQFF TGCGCCAGCAGCCAAGATCCCGGACAGGGTACCTATGAGCAGTTCTTC
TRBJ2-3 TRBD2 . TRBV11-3 CASSLEGTSGGAWTQYF TGTGCCAGCAGCTTAGAGGGGACTAGCGGGGGGGCCTGGACGCAGTATTTT
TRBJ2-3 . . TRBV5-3 CARSLVSQSTDTQYF TGTGCCAGAAGCTTGGTTTCCCAAAGCACAGATACGCAGTATTTT
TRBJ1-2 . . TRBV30 CAWISKQEGGWSGYTF TGTGCCTGGATCTCGAAGCAGGAGGGAGGATGGTCGGGCTACACCTTC
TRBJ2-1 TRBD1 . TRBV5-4 CASSFDQGAVYEQFF TGTGCCAGCAGCTTTGATCAGGGGGCGGTTTATGAGCAGTTCTTC
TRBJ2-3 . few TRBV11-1 CASSVRTDTQYF TGTGCCAGCTCCGTACGCACAGATACGCAGTATTTT
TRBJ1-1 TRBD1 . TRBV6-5 CASSYWGRGVKTEAFF TGTGCCAGCAGTTACTGGGGCAGGGGGGTCAAAACTGAAGCTTTCTTT
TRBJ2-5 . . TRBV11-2 CASSLGRVQETQYF TGTGCCAGCAGCCTAGGTCGAGTCCAAGAGACCCAGTACTTC
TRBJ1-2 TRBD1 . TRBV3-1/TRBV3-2 CASSHGTGSSLYGYTF TGTGCCAGCAGCCATGGGACAGGGAGCAGCCTCTATGGCTACACCTTC
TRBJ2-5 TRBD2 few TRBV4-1 CASSRRGASGNQETQYF TGCGCCAGCAGCCGAAGGGGAGCTAGCGGGAATCAAGAGACCCAGTACTTC